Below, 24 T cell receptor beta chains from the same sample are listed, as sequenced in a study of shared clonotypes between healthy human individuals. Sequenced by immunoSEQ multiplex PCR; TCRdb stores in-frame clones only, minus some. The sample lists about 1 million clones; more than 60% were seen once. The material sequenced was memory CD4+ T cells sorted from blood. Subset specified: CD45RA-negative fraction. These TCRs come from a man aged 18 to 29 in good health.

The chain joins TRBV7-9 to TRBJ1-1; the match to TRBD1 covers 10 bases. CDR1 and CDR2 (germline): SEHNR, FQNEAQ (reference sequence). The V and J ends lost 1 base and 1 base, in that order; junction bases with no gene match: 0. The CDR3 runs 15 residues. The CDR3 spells CASSLGDRGNTEAFF. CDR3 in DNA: TGTGCCAGCAGCTTAGGGGACAGGGGGAACACTGAAGCTTTCTTT.

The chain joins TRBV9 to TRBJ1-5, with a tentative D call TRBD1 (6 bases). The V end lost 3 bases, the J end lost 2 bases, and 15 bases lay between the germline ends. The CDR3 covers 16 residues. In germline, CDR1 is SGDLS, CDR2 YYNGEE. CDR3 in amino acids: CASSAGKGDRNQPQHF. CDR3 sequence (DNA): TGTGCCAGCAGCGCAGGGAAGGGGGACCGCAATCAGCCCCAGCATTTT.

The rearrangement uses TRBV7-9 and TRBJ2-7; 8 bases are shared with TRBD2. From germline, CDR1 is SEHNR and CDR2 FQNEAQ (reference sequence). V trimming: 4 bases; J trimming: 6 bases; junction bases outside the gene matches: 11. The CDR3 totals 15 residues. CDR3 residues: CASSSLSSGIAEQYF. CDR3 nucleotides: TGTGCCAGCAGCTCACTAAGTAGCGGGATTGCCGAGCAGTACTTC.

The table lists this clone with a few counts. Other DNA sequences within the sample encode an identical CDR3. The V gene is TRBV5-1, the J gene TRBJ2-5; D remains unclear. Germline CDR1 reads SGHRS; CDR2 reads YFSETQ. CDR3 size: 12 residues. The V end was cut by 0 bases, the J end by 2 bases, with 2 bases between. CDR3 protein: CASSLGQETQYF. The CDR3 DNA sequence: TGCGCCAGCAGCTTGGGGCAAGAGACCCAGTACTTC.

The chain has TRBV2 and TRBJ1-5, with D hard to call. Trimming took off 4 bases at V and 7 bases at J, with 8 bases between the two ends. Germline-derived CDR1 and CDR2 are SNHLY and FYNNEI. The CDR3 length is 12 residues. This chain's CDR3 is CASSGRLQPQHF. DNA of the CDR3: TGTGCCAGCAGTGGACGCCTACAGCCCCAGCATTTT.

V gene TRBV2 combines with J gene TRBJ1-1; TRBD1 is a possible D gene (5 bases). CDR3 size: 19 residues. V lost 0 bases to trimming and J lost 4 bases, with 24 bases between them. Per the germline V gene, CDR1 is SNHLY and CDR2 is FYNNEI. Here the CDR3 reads CASSEAGTNRFSSGTEAFF. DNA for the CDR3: TGTGCCAGCAGTGAAGCGGGGACCAACCGATTTTCCAGCGGCACTGAAGCTTTCTTT.

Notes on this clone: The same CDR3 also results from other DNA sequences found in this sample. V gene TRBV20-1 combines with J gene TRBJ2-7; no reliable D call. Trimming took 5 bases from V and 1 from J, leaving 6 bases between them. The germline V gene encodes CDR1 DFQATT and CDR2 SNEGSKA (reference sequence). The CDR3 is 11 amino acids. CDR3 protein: CSASLSYEQYF. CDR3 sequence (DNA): TGCAGTGCTTCGTTATCCTACGAGCAGTACTTC.

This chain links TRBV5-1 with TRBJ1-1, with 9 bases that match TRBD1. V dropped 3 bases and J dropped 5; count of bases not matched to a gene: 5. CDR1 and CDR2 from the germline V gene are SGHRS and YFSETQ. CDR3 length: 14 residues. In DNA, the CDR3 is TGCGCCAGCAGCTCGACAGGGGGAAGGACTGAAGCTTTCTTT. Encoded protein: CASSSTGGRTEAFF.

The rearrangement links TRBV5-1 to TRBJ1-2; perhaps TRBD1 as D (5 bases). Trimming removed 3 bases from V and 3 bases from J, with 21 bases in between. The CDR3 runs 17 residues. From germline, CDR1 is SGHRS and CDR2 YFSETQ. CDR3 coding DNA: TGCGCCAGCAGCTCCGGTTCTGGGAAGGGGCTCCACTATGGCTACACCTTC. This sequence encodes CASSSGSGKGLHYGYTF.

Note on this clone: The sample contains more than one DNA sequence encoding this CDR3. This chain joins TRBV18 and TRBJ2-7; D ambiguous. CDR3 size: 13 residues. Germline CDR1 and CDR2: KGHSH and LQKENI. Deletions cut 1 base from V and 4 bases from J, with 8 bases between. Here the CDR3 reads CASSPRDGYEQYF. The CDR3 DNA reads TGTGCCAGCTCACCACGGGATGGGTACGAGCAGTACTTC.

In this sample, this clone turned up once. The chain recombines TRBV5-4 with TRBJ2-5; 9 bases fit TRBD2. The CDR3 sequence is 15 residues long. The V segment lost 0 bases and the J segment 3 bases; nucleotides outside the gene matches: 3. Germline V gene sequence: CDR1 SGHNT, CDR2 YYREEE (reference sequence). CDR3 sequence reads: CASSLAASGKETQYF. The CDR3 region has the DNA TGTGCCAGCAGCTTGGCTGCTAGCGGGAAAGAGACCCAGTACTTC. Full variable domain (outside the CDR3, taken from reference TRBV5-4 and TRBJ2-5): ETGVTQSPTHLIKTRGQQVTLRCSSQSGHNTVSWYQQALGQGPQFIFQYYREEENGRGNFPPRFSGLQFPNYSSELNVNALELDDSALYLCASSLAASGKETQYFGPGTRLLVL.

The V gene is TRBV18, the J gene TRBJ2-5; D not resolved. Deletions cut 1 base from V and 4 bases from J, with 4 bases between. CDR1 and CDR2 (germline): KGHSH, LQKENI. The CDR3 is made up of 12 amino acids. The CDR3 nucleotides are TGTGCCAGCTCACCACTTCTAGAGACCCAGTACTTC. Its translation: CASSPLLETQYF.

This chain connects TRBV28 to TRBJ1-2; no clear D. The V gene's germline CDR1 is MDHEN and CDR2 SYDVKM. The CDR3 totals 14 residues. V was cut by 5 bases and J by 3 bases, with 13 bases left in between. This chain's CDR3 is CASSPVAADYGYTF. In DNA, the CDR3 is TGTGCCAGCAGTCCGGTTGCAGCAGACTATGGCTACACCTTC.

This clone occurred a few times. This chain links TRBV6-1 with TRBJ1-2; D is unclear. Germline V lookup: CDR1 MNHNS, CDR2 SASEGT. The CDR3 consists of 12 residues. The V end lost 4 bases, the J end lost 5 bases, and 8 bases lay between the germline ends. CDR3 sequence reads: CASSAWQYGYTF. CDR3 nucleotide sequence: TGTGCCAGCAGTGCTTGGCAGTATGGCTACACCTTC.

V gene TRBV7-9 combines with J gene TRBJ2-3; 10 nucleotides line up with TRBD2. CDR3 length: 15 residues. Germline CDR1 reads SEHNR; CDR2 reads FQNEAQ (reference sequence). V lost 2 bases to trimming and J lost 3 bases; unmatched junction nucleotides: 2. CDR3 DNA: TGTGCCAGCAGCTTAACTAGCGGGAATACAGATACGCAGTATTTT. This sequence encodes CASSLTSGNTDTQYF. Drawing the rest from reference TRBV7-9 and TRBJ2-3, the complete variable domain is DTGVSQNPRHKITKRGQNVTFRCDPISEHNRLYWYRQTLGQGPEFLTYFQNEAQLEKSRLLSDRFSAERPKGSFSTLEIQRTEQGDSAMYLCASSLTSGNTDTQYFGPGTRLTVL.

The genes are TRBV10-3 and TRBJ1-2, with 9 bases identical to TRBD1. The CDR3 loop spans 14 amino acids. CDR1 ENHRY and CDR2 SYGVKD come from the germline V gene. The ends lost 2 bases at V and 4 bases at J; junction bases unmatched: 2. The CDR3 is CAISEGDRVYGYTF. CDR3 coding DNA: TGTGCCATCAGTGAGGGGGACAGGGTCTATGGCTACACCTTC.

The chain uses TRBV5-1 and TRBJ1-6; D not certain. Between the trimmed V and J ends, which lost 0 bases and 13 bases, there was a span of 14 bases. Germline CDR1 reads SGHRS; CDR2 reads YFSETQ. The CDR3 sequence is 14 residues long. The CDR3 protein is CASSLAGPLEPLHF. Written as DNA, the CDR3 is TGCGCCAGCAGCTTGGCCGGTCCTTTGGAGCCCCTCCACTTT.

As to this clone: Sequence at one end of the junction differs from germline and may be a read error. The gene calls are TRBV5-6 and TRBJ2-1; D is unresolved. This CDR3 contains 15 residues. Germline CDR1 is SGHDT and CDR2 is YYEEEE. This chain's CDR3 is CASTLGSSSYNEQFF. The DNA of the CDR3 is TGTGCCAGCACCTTGGGCAGCAGCTCCTACAATGAGCAGTTCTTC.

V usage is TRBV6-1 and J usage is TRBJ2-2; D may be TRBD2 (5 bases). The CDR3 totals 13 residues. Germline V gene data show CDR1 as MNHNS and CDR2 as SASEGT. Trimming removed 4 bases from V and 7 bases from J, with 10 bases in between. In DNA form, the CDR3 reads TGTGCCAGCAGTGGAGGGTGGGGCGGGGAGCTGTTTTTT. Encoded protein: CASSGGWGGELFF.

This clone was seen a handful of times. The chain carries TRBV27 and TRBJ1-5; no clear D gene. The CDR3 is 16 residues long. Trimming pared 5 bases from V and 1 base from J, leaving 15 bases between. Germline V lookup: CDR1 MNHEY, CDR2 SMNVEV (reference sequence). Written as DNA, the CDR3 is TGTGCCAGCAGTCCGATCGTCCTGTGGAGCAATCAGCCCCAGCATTTT. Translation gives CASSPIVLWSNQPQHF.

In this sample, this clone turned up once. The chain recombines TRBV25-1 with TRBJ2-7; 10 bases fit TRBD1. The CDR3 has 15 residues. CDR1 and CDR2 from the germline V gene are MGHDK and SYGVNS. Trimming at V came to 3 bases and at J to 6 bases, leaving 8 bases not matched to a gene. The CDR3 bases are TGTGCCAGCAGTGACTTTGCGGACAGGGGGATCGAGCAGTACTTC. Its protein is CASSDFADRGIEQYF.

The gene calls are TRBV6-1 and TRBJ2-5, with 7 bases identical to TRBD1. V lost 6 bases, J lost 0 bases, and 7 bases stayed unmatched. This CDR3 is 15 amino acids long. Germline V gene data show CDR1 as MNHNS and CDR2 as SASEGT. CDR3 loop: CASRGGQAYQETQYF. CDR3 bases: TGTGCCAGCAGAGGAGGACAGGCGTACCAAGAGACCCAGTACTTC.

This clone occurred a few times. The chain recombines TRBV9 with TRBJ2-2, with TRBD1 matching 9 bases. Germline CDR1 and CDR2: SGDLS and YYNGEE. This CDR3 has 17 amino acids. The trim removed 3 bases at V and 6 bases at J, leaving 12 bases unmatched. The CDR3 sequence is CASSGAGQGLAAGELFF. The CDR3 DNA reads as TGTGCCAGCAGCGGGGCAGGACAGGGGTTGGCTGCCGGGGAGCTGTTTTTT.

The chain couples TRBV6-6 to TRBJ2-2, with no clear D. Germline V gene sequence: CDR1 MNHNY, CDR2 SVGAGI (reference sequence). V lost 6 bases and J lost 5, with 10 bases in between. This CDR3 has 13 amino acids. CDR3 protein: CASRPRLTGELFF. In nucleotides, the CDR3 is TGTGCCAGCAGACCTAGGCTGACCGGGGAGCTGTTTTTT.